Each of the 30 T cell receptor beta chains below was sequenced from the same sample in a study of T cells in Graves' hyperthyroidism and ophthalmopathy. Regions amplified from RNA transcripts were the TCR beta CDR3 regions. The TCR CDR3 was amplified in a first-round RT-PCR using the HTBI primer set. TCRdb fed the multiplex PCR reads into MiXCR, producing one record per CDR3 protein. This repertoire shows tens of thousands of distinct CDR3 sequences, less than 50% found once; its top ten account for about 6%. The sample consisted of blood. The receptors come from a woman in her 50s with Graves' hyperthyroidism that later progressed to Graves' ophthalmopathy.

This clonotype was picked up many times. The chain joins TRBV11-1 to TRBJ1-1, with D maybe TRBD1 (6 bases). Trimming removed 5 bases at V and 4 bases at J, with 14 bases between. This CDR3 has 14 amino acids. CDR1 and CDR2 from the germline V gene are SGHAT and FQDESV (reference sequence). In DNA form, the CDR3 reads TGTGCCAGCAGCAGACAGGATTTTGGCACTGAAGCTTTCTTT. Protein sequence: CASSRQDFGTEAFF.

This clonotype occurred many times. The rearrangement links TRBV12-3 or TRBV12-4 to TRBJ1-2, with D possibly matching TRBD1 (5 bases). The CDR3 runs 15 residues. V was pared by 3 bases and J by 0 bases, with 11 bases between. CDR3 region: CASSFAGHPNYGYTF. Written as DNA, the CDR3 is TGTGCCAGCAGTTTTGCAGGGCACCCTAACTATGGCTACACCTTC.

The rearrangement uses TRBV9 and TRBJ2-5; D call uncertain. Trimming removed 1 base at V and 5 bases at J, with 15 bases between. CDR3 length: 15 amino acids. Germline assignment: CDR1 SGDLS and CDR2 YYNGEE. In DNA form, the CDR3 reads TGTGCCAGCAGCGTATTTGGCTCCGGGCGGGAGACCCAGTACTTC. As protein: CASSVFGSGRETQYF.

This chain uses TRBV24-1 with TRBJ1-5, with no clear D. Germline V gives CDR1 KGHDR, CDR2 SFDVKD. Trimming left V 2 bases short and J 3 bases short, with 7 bases between. This CDR3 has 14 residues. The CDR3 loop is CATSDYGNNQPQHF. The CDR3 nucleotides are TGTGCCACCAGTGATTACGGAAACAATCAGCCCCAGCATTTT.

The genes are TRBV5-4 and TRBJ2-7; 8 nucleotides line up with TRBD1. The junction had 3 bases not matched to a gene; V was cut back by 0 bases and J by 1 base. Germline V gene sequence: CDR1 SGHNT, CDR2 YYREEE (reference sequence). CDR3 length: 15 residues. The CDR3 DNA sequence: TGTGCCAGCAGCTTGGCAGGGGGCAGGTCCTACGAGCAGTACTTC. This encodes CASSLAGGRSYEQYF.

Ten or more counts support this clonotype. This sequence joins TRBV28 and TRBJ2-3; the D is unclear. The CDR3 has 11 amino acids. Germline-derived CDR1 and CDR2 are MDHEN and SYDVKM. Trimming cost V 5 bases and J 7 bases, with 7 bases left between them. CDR3 nucleotides: TGTGCCAGCAGTCGAGAGTATACGCAGTATTTT. This gives the protein CASSREYTQYF.

A single count supports this clonotype. The V and J genes are TRBV7-3 and TRBJ2-3, with TRBD2 matching over 13 bases. Germline lookup yields CDR1 SGHTA and CDR2 FQGTGA. V lost 5 bases, J lost 8 bases, and 7 bases stayed unmatched. The CDR3 sequence is 15 residues long. For the CDR3, the DNA is TGTGCCAGCAGCCTACTAGCGGGAGGGCCAGGTACGCAGTATTTT. Protein: CASSLLAGGPGTQYF.

This chain connects TRBV9 to TRBJ2-3, with TRBD2 matching 7 bases. Germline V lookup: CDR1 SGDLS, CDR2 YYNGEE. V lost 1 base to trimming and J lost 0 bases; unmatched junction nucleotides: 5. The CDR3 totals 16 residues. The CDR3 spells CASSVRDYFSTDTQYF. The CDR3 DNA sequence: TGTGCCAGCAGCGTAAGGGACTACTTTAGCACAGATACGCAGTATTTT.

The chain employs TRBV24-1 and TRBJ1-5, with TRBD1 as a possible D gene (5 bases). The CDR3 has 15 residues. Germline CDR1 reads KGHDR; CDR2 reads SFDVKD. Between the trimmed V and J ends, which lost 4 bases and 3 bases, there was a span of 12 bases. The CDR3 region is CATSDSDRDNQPQHF. In DNA, the CDR3 is TGTGCCACCAGTGACTCCGACAGAGACAATCAGCCCCAGCATTTT.

With respect to this clonotype: Relative to the germline gene, one junction end is altered; a read error may explain this. The rearrangement links TRBV2 to TRBJ1-5; D uncertain. This CDR3 has 16 amino acids. Germline lookup yields CDR1 SNHLY and CDR2 FYNNEI. DNA for the CDR3: TGTGCCAGCAGGGCGACTAGCGGGCCCTACGAGCAGCACCAGCATTTT. As protein: CASRATSGPYEQHQHF.

The table lists this clonotype with many counts. With a much larger clone just one base away, this may be a read error. The V gene is TRBV5-1, the J gene TRBJ2-7; no reliable D call. Per the germline V gene, CDR1 is SGHRS and CDR2 is YFSETQ. This CDR3 comprises 12 residues. Trimming took 4 bases from V and 2 from J, leaving 7 bases between them. The CDR3 region is CASSDGPYEQYF. The CDR3 DNA reads TGCGCCAGCAGCGACGGTCCCTACGAGCAGTACTTC.

This clonotype was seen a single time. A junction end diverges from the germline sequence, so it may reflect a read error. This chain's CDR3 is CVSSPGIGYGYTF. CDR3 coding DNA: TGTGTCAGCAGCCCCGGGATAGGCTATGGCTACACCTTC. The rearrangement uses TRBV7-3 and TRBJ1-2; no definite D call. The germline gives CDR1 SGHTA, CDR2 FQGTGA. The CDR3 has 13 amino acids.

About this clonotype itself: The conserved phenylalanine or tryptophan normally closing the CDR3 is absent here, so this likely arose from a read error. V gene TRBV4-1 combines with J gene TRBJ2-2; 13 positions match TRBD2. The CDR3 runs to 18 residues. Trimming took 1 base from V and 4 from J; bases not matched to a gene: 6. The germline CDR1 and CDR2 sequences are MGHRA and YSYEKL. The CDR3 is CASSQGTSGSGVTGELFL. The CDR3 DNA sequence: TGCGCCAGCAGCCAAGGGACTAGCGGGAGTGGCGTCACCGGGGAGCTGTTTCTT.

This CDR3 is CASSTMTSPVSTEAFF. The CDR3 nucleotides read TGTGCCAGTAGTACAATGACATCCCCGGTTAGCACTGAAGCTTTCTTT. The chain employs TRBV19 and TRBJ1-1; D uncertain. Trimming took off 4 bases at V and 4 bases at J, with 19 bases between the two ends. Germline V gene sequence: CDR1 LNHDA, CDR2 SQIVND (reference sequence). The CDR3 consists of 16 residues.

To note about this clonotype: No conserved phenylalanine or tryptophan is present at the end of the CDR3, so a read error is the likely explanation. The rearrangement links TRBV20-1 to TRBJ2-5, with 8 bases matching TRBD2. J lost 3 bases, V lost 1 base, and 7 bases had no gene match. The germline CDR1 and CDR2 sequences are DFQATT and SNEGSKA (reference sequence). The CDR3 totals 15 residues. As DNA, the CDR3 is TGCAGTGCTAGAGGTCTCAAACTAGCGGAAGAGACCCAGTACGTC. It specifies CSARGLKLAEETQYV.

The gene calls are TRBV3-1 and TRBJ2-7; D gene uncertain. The CDR3 is 13 amino acids. Germline values: CDR1 LGHDT, CDR2 YNNKEL (reference sequence). The V end lost 0 bases, the J end lost 3 bases, and 6 bases lay between the germline ends. For the CDR3, the DNA is TGTGCCAGCAGCCAAGAAAGGGTCTACGAGCAGTACTTC. Translating gives CASSQERVYEQYF.

This clonotype was detected ten times or more. The rearrangement links TRBV19 to TRBJ1-5; 8 bases are shared with TRBD1. This CDR3 spans 17 amino acids. Trimming cost V 4 bases and J 5 bases; bases outside gene matches: 13. Germline loops: CDR1 LNHDA, CDR2 SQIVND (reference sequence). The CDR3 region is CASSKYGRQGRDQPQHF. CDR3 coding DNA: TGTGCCAGTAGTAAATACGGGCGACAGGGGAGAGATCAGCCCCAGCATTTT.

This clonotype ranks as medium-sized. The chain recombines TRBV15 with TRBJ2-1; 15 nucleotides align to TRBD2. The CDR3 is 15 amino acids. Germline-derived CDR1 and CDR2 are LNHNV and YYDKDF (reference sequence). Trimming removed 5 bases from V and 7 bases from J; junction bases left unmatched: 3. In nucleotides, the CDR3 is TGTGCCACCAGCCTAGGGACTAGCGGGAGGAATGAGCAGTTCTTC. Encoded protein: CATSLGTSGRNEQFF.

The table lists this clonotype with a few counts. The rearrangement uses TRBV30 and TRBJ2-3; 12 nucleotides line up with TRBD2. Looked up from germline, CDR1 is GTSNPN and CDR2 is SVGIG (reference sequence). This CDR3 is built from 15 residues. Losses at the gene ends were 2 bases for V and 5 bases for J; bases not matched to a gene: 5. The CDR3 DNA sequence: TGTGCCTGGAGTTCCCTAGCGGGAGGGGGAGATACGCAGTATTTT. Translation gives CAWSSLAGGGDTQYF. Supplemented by reference TRBV30 and TRBJ2-3, the full variable domain reads SQTIHQWPATLVQPVGSPLSLECTVEGTSNPNLYWYRQAAGRGLQLLFYSVGIGQISSEVPQNLSASRPQDRQFILSSKKLLLSDSGFYLCAWSSLAGGGDTQYFGPGTRLTVL.

CDR3 in amino acids: CASSLGQGPSTDTQYF. The CDR3 DNA sequence: TGTGCCAGCAGCTTAGGACAGGGCCCTAGCACAGATACGCAGTATTTT. The genes are TRBV11-3 and TRBJ2-3; 7 nucleotides agree with TRBD1. V lost 1 base, J lost 0 bases, and 4 bases stayed unmatched. Germline CDR1 reads SGHNT; CDR2 reads YENEEA. The CDR3 consists of 16 residues.

The V gene is TRBV19, the J gene TRBJ2-1, with TRBD2 matching 8 bases. CDR1 and CDR2 from the germline V gene are LNHDA and SQIVND (reference sequence). This CDR3 has 15 residues. The V segment lost 5 bases and the J segment 12 bases; nucleotides outside the gene matches: 15. CDR3 coding DNA: TGTGCCAGTAGTCCACCGGGAGGGCCCACAGATACGCAGTTCTTC. Amino acids: CASSPPGGPTDTQFF. The full variable domain, in which reference TRBV19 and TRBJ2-1 provide the parts outside the CDR3, is DGGITQSPKYLFRKEGQNVTLSCEQNLNHDAMYWYRQDPGQGLRLIYYSQIVNDFQKGDIAEGYSVSREKKESFPLTVTSAQKNPTAFYLCASSPPGGPTDTQFFGPGTRLTVL.

This clonotype ranks as medium-sized. The V gene is TRBV7-2, the J gene TRBJ2-1; D is possibly TRBD2 (5 bases). CDR1 is SGHTA and CDR2 is FQGNSA in the germline V gene. The CDR3 has 15 residues. V was clipped by 0 bases and J by 0 bases, with 6 bases between them. For the CDR3, the DNA is TGTGCCAGCAGCTTAGCGGGGAGCTCCTACAATGAGCAGTTCTTC. The encoded protein is CASSLAGSSYNEQFF. Drawing the rest from reference TRBV7-2 and TRBJ2-1, the complete variable domain is GAGVSQSPSNKVTEKGKDVELRCDPISGHTALYWYRQSLGQGLEFLIYFQGNSAPDKSGLPSDRFSAERTGGSVSTLTIQRTQQEDSAVYLCASSLAGSSYNEQFFGPGTRLTVL.

This clonotype was recorded at least ten times. V usage is TRBV27 and J usage is TRBJ1-1; unclear D gene. Germline V lookup: CDR1 MNHEY, CDR2 SMNVEV (reference sequence). CDR3 length: 13 amino acids. The V and J ends lost 9 bases and 2 bases respectively, with 13 bases between them. The CDR3 loop is CASRLLGNTEAFF. CDR3 sequence (DNA): TGTGCCAGTAGGTTGCTGGGCAACACTGAAGCTTTCTTT.

V is TRBV4-1 and J is TRBJ1-2; the match to TRBD1 covers 9 bases. The length of the CDR3 is 16 residues. The germline gives CDR1 MGHRA, CDR2 YSYEKL. V was pared by 4 bases and J by 4 bases, with 10 bases of the junction left unmatched. The CDR3 DNA reads as TGCGCCAGCAGCCCCGAGGGACAGGGCCTAGGCTATGGCTACACCTTC. Residues: CASSPEGQGLGYGYTF.

This clonotype is medium-sized by share. The rearrangement uses TRBV29-1 and TRBJ2-7, with TRBD2 matching 14 bases. Germline CDR1 is SQVTM and CDR2 is ANQGSEA. The CDR3 contains 15 residues. V was clipped by 6 bases and J by 3 bases; unmatched bases: 7. The CDR3 spells CSVEGLAGVGYEQYF. For the CDR3, the DNA is TGCAGCGTGGAGGGACTAGCGGGAGTAGGCTACGAGCAGTACTTC.

This chain connects TRBV24-1 to TRBJ2-5, with TRBD2 matching over 11 bases. V shed 7 bases, J shed 5 bases, and the junction held 11 bases outside the gene matches. The CDR3 extends over 16 amino acids. The germline V gene has CDR1 KGHDR and CDR2 SFDVKD. CDR3: CATRGEGLAVGETQYF. The CDR3 coding sequence is TGTGCCACCAGGGGGGAGGGACTAGCGGTGGGGGAGACCCAGTACTTC.

Remarks on this clonotype: One end of the junction fails to match germline, which may point to a read error. The chain carries TRBV5-6 and TRBJ2-2, with 10 bases fitting TRBD2. Germline loops: CDR1 SGHDT, CDR2 YYEEEE. The CDR3 is made up of 18 amino acids. The chain's CDR3 is CASSLGASGRPNTGELSW. The DNA of the CDR3 is TGTGCCAGCAGCTTGGGGGCTAGCGGGAGACCTAACACCGGGGAGCTGTCTTGG.

The chain couples TRBV14 to TRBJ1-4; possible D gene TRBD1, 5 bases. V lost 4 bases and J lost 8, with 17 bases in between. The germline V gene encodes CDR1 SGHDN and CDR2 FVKESK. The CDR3 has 15 amino acids. The CDR3 loop reads CASSPWGWVGEKLFF. Here the CDR3 DNA reads TGTGCCAGCAGCCCATGGGGGTGGGTAGGAGAAAAACTGTTTTTT.

This clonotype has at least ten counts. This chain joins TRBV2 and TRBJ2-5, with TRBD1 matching 7 bases. Trimming removed 4 bases from V and 1 base from J; junction bases left unmatched: 0. The CDR3 spans 13 residues. From germline, CDR1 is SNHLY and CDR2 FYNNEI. The CDR3 loop reads CASSGDSQETQYF. The CDR3, as DNA: TGTGCCAGCAGTGGGGACAGCCAAGAGACCCAGTACTTC.

This clonotype was seen just once. The CDR3 DNA reads as TGTGCCAGCAGCTTCGTTTACAACAACTATGGCTACAATGAGCAGTTCTTC. Protein: CASSFVYNNYGYNEQFF. The chain employs TRBV7-9 and TRBJ2-1, with D uncertain. V lost 3 bases, J lost 3 bases, and 18 bases lay in between. CDR1 SEHNR and CDR2 FQNEAQ come from the germline V gene (reference sequence). The CDR3 is 17 amino acids.